The clone carrying this T cell receptor (beta chain) has only one observation. The data originate from a study of shared T cell receptors in the human thymus. CDR1 is MRHNA and CDR2 is SNTAGT in the germline V gene. The CDR3 loop spans 16 amino acids. V shed 1 base, J shed 6 bases, and the junction held 7 bases outside the gene matches. This table comes from immunoSEQ multiplex PCR, and its TCRdb copy is limited to in-frame clones, with some not included. The table lists about 610,000 clones, over 75% of them singletons. This sample also appeared in a second study, on human thymus T cells. That work adds: It looked as if thymic and blood repertoires used V and J genes in a biased way. Highly overlapping thymic repertoires among unrelated individuals were reported in related research.

The chain joins TRBV6-4 to TRBJ2-1; TRBD1 matches 9 bases. Source material: thymocytes. The receptor was derived from a boy in the first two years of life with a congenital heart defect. CDR3 sequence: CASSDFPGQGINEQFF. The CDR3, as DNA: TGTGCCAGCAGTGACTTCCCGGGACAGGGCATCAATGAGCAGTTCTTC.